This T cell receptor (beta chain) emerged from a study of blood T cell repertoires in COVID-19. Across the study: Spain, Italy and the United States supplied samples that represented acute and convalescent COVID-19.

The participants were between about 18 and 100 years old and came from 24 US areas. There are 9 residues in the CDR3. Germline CDR1 reads MDHEN; CDR2 reads SYDVKM. As regards this clone: One end of the junction does not line up with germline, which may come from a read error.

The protocol was immunoSEQ multiplex PCR, while the TCRdb copy is restricted to in-frame clones and leaves out a portion. Of about 300,000 clones in the sample, about 89% were seen once. Specimen: PBMCs or T cells enriched from blood (not recorded which). V usage is TRBV28 and J usage is TRBJ2-7, with D unclear. The sequence was collected from a man in his 60s who had recovered from COVID-19. This CDR3 reads CASSSPRNF. The CDR3 nucleotides are TGTGCCAGCAGTTCCCCGAGAAACTTC.